This T cell receptor beta chain derives from a study of OX40 agonist ivuxolimab in advanced cancers. Background on the study: The dose-escalation cohort had hepatocellular carcinoma, melanoma, renal cell or head and neck cancer.

With baseline, cycle 4 day 1, and cycle 7 day 1 as timepoints, blood was sampled. Germline-derived CDR1 and CDR2 are SEHNR and FQNEAQ (reference sequence). V shed 2 bases and J shed 6 bases, with 11 bases lying between them. This CDR3 is 14 amino acids long. Here immunoSEQ multiplex PCR was the method, and the copy in TCRdb shows in-frame clones only, minus some. The data show 90,000 to 130,000 clones, with around nine tenths seen just once and around 0.26% held by the top ten. The source is an adult with an advanced solid tumor such as melanoma, head and neck, liver or kidney cancer. This specimen was CD4+ or CD8+ T cells sorted from blood, taken in a trial of the OX40 agonist ivuxolimab. The rearrangement uses TRBV7-9 and TRBJ2-1; D uncertain. The CDR3 DNA follows: TGTGCCAGCAGCTTATCCCTGAGTGGCAATGAGCAGTTCTTC. Translated, it gives CASSLSLSGNEQFF.